This record looks at one T cell receptor beta chain sequence and its context. The antigen is not known. The treatment denotes: approximately 9-day PBMC culture with coronavirus spike peptide pools or control peptides (ViraFEST assay). CDR1 is SNHLY and CDR2 is FYNNEI in the germline V gene. This CDR3 region has 15 residues. The junction had 12 bases not matched to a gene; V was cut back by 11 bases and J by 2 bases. This sample was taken from a study of vaccination and CD4 T cells after COVID-19. Oncomine TCR Beta short-read sequencing was applied to DNA from cultured CD4+ T cells. A single record per CDR3 protein comes from TCRdb applying MiXCR to the PCR reads. The sample holds thousands of distinct CDR3 sequences; around 64% are singletons and the top ten take less than 40%.

The source of this sequence is a human donor who had recovered from COVID-19. V is TRBV2 and J is TRBJ2-1; 7 nucleotides align to TRBD2. Sequencing was carried out using CD4+ T cells from blood, cultured in vitro. This chain's CDR3 is CACHRGRGTYNEQFF. The CDR3 DNA reads as TGTGCCTGTCATCGCGGGCGGGGGACCTACAATGAGCAGTTCTTC. Combining the CDR3 with reference TRBV2 and TRBJ2-1 gives the whole variable domain EPEVTQTPSHQVTQMGQEVILRCVPISNHLYFYWYRQILGQKVEFLVSFYNNEISEKSEIFDDQFSVERPDGSNFTLKIRSTKLEDSAMYFCACHRGRGTYNEQFFGPGTRLTVL.